Each of the 23 T cell receptor beta chains below was sequenced from the same sample in a study of CD8 T cells in Susac syndrome. The RNA input was 0.5 to 1 ug, and it was reverse transcribed with random hexamers. TCRdb reprocessed the immunoSEQ multiplex PCR reads via MiXCR and lists one record per CDR3 protein. This table has approximately 170,000 distinct CDR3 sequences, approximately 94% appearing once. Material for sequencing was CD4+ T cells from PBMCs. Every receptor here comes from a human donor with multiple sclerosis.

V is TRBV29-1 and J is TRBJ1-3; the D gene is possibly TRBD1 (5 bases). The germline V gene has CDR1 SQVTM and CDR2 ANQGSEA. The CDR3 is made up of 16 amino acids. V lost 4 bases and J lost 0, with 16 bases in between. CDR3 loop: CSVGDGGTSSGNTIYF. The DNA of the CDR3 is TGCAGCGTTGGAGATGGGGGGACGAGCTCTGGAAACACCATATATTTT.

The rearrangement joins TRBV3-1 to TRBJ2-5; 9 bases are a match to TRBD2. Germline V gene data show CDR1 as LGHDT and CDR2 as YNNKEL (reference sequence). CDR3 size: 15 residues. The J segment lost 5 bases and the V segment lost 2 bases, leaving 6 bases of the junction unmatched. CDR3: CASSQTGLAVETQYF. The CDR3 DNA reads TGTGCCAGCAGCCAAACGGGACTAGCAGTGGAGACCCAGTACTTC.

In its sample, this clonotype was seen once. The V gene is TRBV28, the J gene TRBJ2-7; possibly TRBD1 for D (6 bases). The CDR3 covers 15 residues. Trimming shortened V by 2 bases and J by 0 bases, and 11 bases separated the two germline ends. CDR1 is MDHEN and CDR2 is SYDVKM in the germline V gene. The CDR3 bases are TGTGCCAGCAGTTTACACAGGGAGAGCTCCTACGAGCAGTACTTC. It codes for CASSLHRESSYEQYF.

This chain links TRBV10-3 with TRBJ1-2, with 7 bases lining up with TRBD1. Per the germline V gene, CDR1 is ENHRY and CDR2 is SYGVKD. CDR3 size: 15 residues. Germline trimming cut 5 bases from V and 7 bases from J; bases unmatched to any gene: 13. CDR3 amino acids: CAISTPTGNGGGYTF. CDR3 DNA: TGTGCCATCAGTACCCCGACAGGGAACGGAGGTGGCTACACCTTC.

This clonotype was found once. The genes are TRBV6-2 or TRBV6-3 and TRBJ2-7, with no clear D. With 0 bases removed from V and 3 bases from J, the gap between germline ends came to 15 bases. CDR1 MNHEY and CDR2 SVGEGT come from the germline V gene. This CDR3 spans 16 amino acids. The CDR3 DNA follows: TGTGCCAGCAGTTACTCGACGTGGGCTGATTTCTACGAGCAGTACTTC. Protein product: CASSYSTWADFYEQYF.

This rearrangement joins TRBV24-1 to TRBJ2-1, with 8 bases matching TRBD2. The length of the CDR3 is 16 residues. V lost 4 bases and J lost 8; bases outside the gene matches: 12. Germline V gene lookup returns CDR1 KGHDR and CDR2 SFDVKD. The CDR3 is CATSEGGAGGKDEQFF. CDR3 DNA: TGTGCCACCAGTGAGGGAGGGGCGGGAGGAAAGGATGAGCAGTTCTTC.

The chain is built from TRBV2 and TRBJ1-5, with D unclear. This CDR3 comprises 14 residues. Germline CDR1 reads SNHLY; CDR2 reads FYNNEI. Trimming cost V 4 bases and J 5 bases, with 12 bases left between them. The CDR3 sequence is CASSGRARDQPQHF. The CDR3 DNA reads as TGTGCCAGCAGTGGTAGGGCTAGGGATCAGCCCCAGCATTTT.

In its sample, this clonotype was seen once. This chain joins TRBV27 and TRBJ1-2, with TRBD1 as a possible D gene (6 bases). Trimming pared 5 bases from V and 3 bases from J, leaving 19 bases between. Per germline, CDR1 MNHEY and CDR2 SMNVEV (reference sequence). The CDR3 runs to 16 residues. The CDR3 region is CASSETTATGDYGYTF. The CDR3 DNA follows: TGTGCCAGCAGTGAAACGACAGCGACAGGTGACTATGGCTACACCTTC.

This chain connects TRBV5-1 to TRBJ2-7; 8 bases align to TRBD1. V gave up 5 bases and J gave up 8 bases; unmatched junction bases: 18. In germline, CDR1 is SGHRS, CDR2 YFSETQ. CDR3 length equals 16 residues. This CDR3 reads CASRDSLRTGPFKQYF. The DNA for the CDR3 is TGCGCCAGCAGAGATTCTCTTCGGACAGGGCCCTTCAAGCAGTACTTC.

This rearrangement joins TRBV5-6 to TRBJ1-5; perhaps TRBD1 as D (5 bases). CDR1 is SGHDT, CDR2 YYEEEE, per germline. The ends were cut back, 6 bases at V and 2 bases at J, with 15 bases in the middle. The CDR3 covers 15 residues. The CDR3 here is CASNRWGGGNQPQHF. CDR3 nucleotides: TGTGCCAGCAACCGGTGGGGCGGTGGCAATCAGCCCCAGCATTTT.

In its sample, this clonotype was seen a few times. This chain uses TRBV5-4 with TRBJ2-7, with 10 nucleotides matching TRBD2. The CDR3 extends over 15 amino acids. V was clipped by 3 bases and J by 0 bases; unmatched bases: 3. Germline CDR1 reads SGHNT; CDR2 reads YYREEE (reference sequence). The CDR3, as DNA: TGTGCCAGCAGCTGGACTAGCGGAAGCTCCTACGAGCAGTACTTC. Translating gives CASSWTSGSSYEQYF.

CDR3 coding DNA: TGCAGCGTTGAGCAAGCGGGACTCCCCACAGATACGCAGTATTTT. Residues: CSVEQAGLPTDTQYF. The rearrangement links TRBV29-1 to TRBJ2-3, with 7 bases lining up with TRBD2. Germline V gene sequence: CDR1 SQVTM, CDR2 ANQGSEA. With 3 bases clipped from V and 2 bases from J, the junction kept 8 bases outside the gene matches. The CDR3 totals 15 residues.

Here the CDR3 DNA reads TGCGCCAGCAAGACGACTGCCCACACAGATACGCAGTATTTT. Protein sequence: CASKTTAHTDTQYF. This chain connects TRBV5-1 to TRBJ2-3; no definite D call. CDR1 is SGHRS, CDR2 YFSETQ, per germline. The CDR3 runs 14 residues. Deletions cut 6 bases from V and 2 bases from J, with 13 bases between. The whole variable domain, filled in from reference TRBV5-1 and TRBJ2-3, reads KAGVTQTPRYLIKTRGQQVTLSCSPISGHRSVSWYQQTPGQGLQFLFEYFSETQRNKGNFPGRFSGRQFSNSRSEMNVSTLELGDSALYLCASKTTAHTDTQYFGPGTRLTVL.

The chain joins TRBV7-2 to TRBJ2-7; D is possibly TRBD1 or TRBD2 (5 bases each). There are 13 residues in the CDR3. Germline V lookup: CDR1 SGHTA, CDR2 FQGNSA. Trimming cost V 8 bases and J 3 bases, with 14 bases left between them. This chain's CDR3 is CASHPGRIYEQYF. The CDR3 DNA sequence: TGTGCCAGCCATCCGGGACGTATCTACGAGCAGTACTTC.

V gene TRBV6-6 combines with J gene TRBJ1-1; TRBD1 is a possible D gene (5 bases). The CDR3 totals 15 residues. Trimming cost V 5 bases and J 3 bases, with 16 bases left between them. The germline gives CDR1 MNHNY, CDR2 SVGAGI (reference sequence). The CDR3 sequence: CASSIQGRGDTEAFF. The CDR3 DNA sequence: TGTGCCAGCAGTATCCAGGGAAGAGGTGACACTGAAGCTTTCTTT.

The chain joins TRBV6-5 to TRBJ1-4; no reliable D call. Trimming took off 3 bases at V and 8 bases at J, with 13 bases between the two ends. Germline V gene sequence: CDR1 MNHEY, CDR2 SVGAGI. The CDR3 totals 14 residues. DNA for the CDR3: TGTGCCAGCAGTTATTCGGGGATCGAGGAAAAACTGTTTTTT. Amino acid sequence: CASSYSGIEEKLFF.

J is TRBJ2-7 and V is TRBV30; D is possibly TRBD2 (6 bases). Germline values: CDR1 GTSNPN, CDR2 SVGIG (reference sequence). Trimming removed 1 base at V and 3 bases at J, with 37 bases between. The CDR3 consists of 22 residues. The CDR3 loop is CAWSGPSPLTVGGSWGVYEQYF. CDR3 in DNA: TGTGCCTGGAGTGGCCCCTCCCCTTTGACAGTCGGTGGGTCCTGGGGGGTCTACGAGCAGTACTTC.

The V call is TRBV4-2, the J call TRBJ2-5, with 10 bases lining up with TRBD2. The CDR3 runs 14 residues. V shed 2 bases, J shed 4 bases, and the junction held 1 base outside the gene matches. Germline V gene data show CDR1 as LGHNA and CDR2 as YNFKEQ. This CDR3 is CASSQLAGVETQYF. In nucleotides, the CDR3 is TGTGCCAGCAGCCAACTAGCGGGAGTAGAGACCCAGTACTTC.

The V and J genes are TRBV7-2 and TRBJ2-7, with unresolved D. Per germline, CDR1 SGHTA and CDR2 FQGNSA. V lost 8 bases and J lost 6, with 11 bases in between. The CDR3 length is 11 residues. The CDR3 protein is CASLAAPEQYF. DNA of the CDR3: TGTGCCAGCTTGGCTGCCCCCGAGCAGTACTTC.

This clonotype was recorded once. This chain links TRBV4-2 with TRBJ2-7, with D maybe TRBD2 (6 bases). CDR1 and CDR2 (germline): LGHNA, YNFKEQ. This CDR3 has 17 residues. With 0 bases removed from V and 4 bases from J, the gap between germline ends came to 19 bases. This chain's CDR3 is CASSQDAVGLQHYEQYF. The CDR3 region has the DNA TGTGCCAGCAGCCAAGATGCCGTGGGACTGCAGCATTACGAGCAGTACTTC.

The genes are TRBV4-3 and TRBJ2-7; 9 bases match TRBD1. Trimming at V came to 1 base and at J to 4 bases, leaving 2 bases not matched to a gene. CDR1 and CDR2 (germline): LGHNA, YSLEER. The CDR3 is 14 residues long. CDR3 DNA sequence: TGCGCCAGCAGCCAAGGGGACAGGGAATACGAGCAGTACTTC. It translates to CASSQGDREYEQYF.

This clonotype came up once. V gene TRBV27 combines with J gene TRBJ1-1; D uncertain. Germline V gene lookup returns CDR1 MNHEY and CDR2 SMNVEV (reference sequence). This CDR3 comprises 13 residues. With 8 bases removed from V and 1 base from J, the gap between germline ends came to 11 bases. The CDR3 sequence: CASFREGNTEAFF. The CDR3 nucleotides are TGTGCCAGCTTTCGAGAGGGGAACACTGAAGCTTTCTTT.

The chain links TRBV15 to TRBJ1-1, with D possibly being TRBD1 (5 bases). The V end was cut by 0 bases, the J end by 3 bases, with 17 bases between. This CDR3 has 17 amino acids. Germline V gene data show CDR1 as LNHNV and CDR2 as YYDKDF (reference sequence). CDR3 sequence reads: CATSRDDWGQAYTEAFF. The CDR3 DNA sequence: TGTGCCACCAGCAGAGACGATTGGGGCCAGGCGTACACTGAAGCTTTCTTT. Variable domain in full (rest from reference TRBV15 and TRBJ1-1): DAMVIQNPRYQVTQFGKPVTLSCSQTLNHNVMYWYQQKSSQAPKLLFHYYDKDFNNEADTPDNFQSRRPNTSFCFLDIRSPGLGDTAMYLCATSRDDWGQAYTEAFFGQGTRLTVV.